These T cell receptor beta chains were read from a single sample in a study of cytomegalovirus exposure and HLA in healthy donors. Produced via immunoSEQ multiplex PCR; TCRdb's table is partial and in-frame only. The data hold about 130,000 clones, with roughly two thirds observed a single time. Sequenced sample: PBMCs. Source of these receptors: a young man in good health and CMV-seropositive. CDR3s include the opening cysteine and the closing phenylalanine or tryptophan. Fields, in order: clone size, V gene, D gene, J gene, CDR3 DNA, CDR3 protein. D genes are given only for firm matches. Clone size, where shown, is once, few, many, or a class for clones that have expanded.

few	TRBV7-2	NA	TRBJ2-2	TGTGCCAGCAGCTTAGTTAGTGGCACCGGGGAGCTGTTTTTT	CASSLVSGTGELFF
few	TRBV28	NA	TRBJ2-2	TGTGCCAGCAGCACAACCGGGACTGTGAACACCGGGGAGCTGTTTTTT	CASSTTGTVNTGELFF
NA	TRBV7-2	TRBD2	TRBJ2-1	TGTGCCAGCAGCTCAACGCCCCTAGCGGGAGGCTACAATGAGCAGTTCTTC	CASSSTPLAGGYNEQFF
NA	TRBV9	TRBD1	TRBJ1-3	TGTGCCAGCAGCGTAGGGACAGGGTACGGAAACACCATATATTTT	CASSVGTGYGNTIYF
NA	TRBV5-6	NA	TRBJ2-1	TGTGCCAGCAGCTTGTTCGGGGTGCTAGGGAATGAGCAGTTCTTC	CASSLFGVLGNEQFF
NA	TRBV7-2	TRBD2	TRBJ2-3	TGTGCCAGCAGCCTAGCGGGAGGGCCGGGAACAGATACGCAGTATTTT	CASSLAGGPGTDTQYF
NA	TRBV5-1	NA	TRBJ2-3	TGCGCCATTCGTGACTACGGGAGCCCCACAGATACGCAGTATTTT	CAIRDYGSPTDTQYF
few	TRBV10-3	NA	TRBJ1-1	TGTGCCATCAGTGGGCGGGGGGACACTGAAGCTTTCTTT	CAISGRGDTEAFF
NA	TRBV30	NA	TRBJ2-2	TGTGCCTGGAGTCGGGACACCCGCGGGGAGCTGTTTTTT	CAWSRDTRGELFF
NA	TRBV5-1	TRBD2	TRBJ2-1	TGCGCCAGCAGCACCGGACTAGCGGGAGTCGCCTACAATGAGCAGTTCTTC	CASSTGLAGVAYNEQFF
NA	TRBV28	NA	TRBJ1-6	TGTGCCAGCAGTTTGCCCACAGGGAACTCACCCCTCCACTTT	CASSLPTGNSPLHF
NA	TRBV2	TRBD2	TRBJ2-7	TGTGCCAGCAGTGAAGGGGAGGGAATCTACGAGCAGTACTTC	CASSEGEGIYEQYF
NA	TRBV5-1	TRBD1	TRBJ2-7	TGCGCCAGCAGCTTGGGTTTGACAGGGGAAACCTACGAGCAGTACTTC	CASSLGLTGETYEQYF
NA	TRBV13	TRBD2	TRBJ2-1	TGTGCCAGCAGCTCATCCGGGACTAGCGCCTACAATGAGCAGTTCTTC	CASSSSGTSAYNEQFF
few	TRBV6-4	TRBD1	TRBJ2-1	TGTGCCAGCAGTGCATCGGGACAGGGGGTGGATGAGCAGTTCTTC	CASSASGQGVDEQFF
NA	TRBV7-3	NA	TRBJ2-7	TGTGCCAGCAGCTTTACCCAAACGGGCGAGCAGTACTTC	CASSFTQTGEQYF
NA	TRBV2	TRBD1	TRBJ1-2	TGTGCCAGCAGCCGGGACAGGGAAGTCGGCTACACCTTC	CASSRDREVGYTF
NA	TRBV4-1	NA	TRBJ2-7	TGCGCCAGCAGCCGCAAGTTAACTAGTTTTAACGAGCAGTACTTC	CASSRKLTSFNEQYF
NA	TRBV6-5	NA	TRBJ1-6	TGTGCCAGCAGGGGAACAGGGTACTCACCCCTCCACTTT	CASRGTGYSPLHF
NA	TRBV7-9	TRBD1	TRBJ2-7	TGTGCCAGCAGCGTACAGGGGGGAAGCTACGAGCAGTACTTC	CASSVQGGSYEQYF